This T cell receptor (beta chain) was recovered during a study of identical twins. Overall study results and limits: Excess low generation probability was seen in twin-shared out-of-frame alpha sequences.

This clonotype was seen only a few times. Its antigen is unknown. This CDR3 comprises 15 residues. Trimming took off 0 bases at V and 9 bases at J, with 15 bases between the two ends. The germline CDR1 and CDR2 sequences are LGHNA and YNFKEQ. TCRdb re-derived calls from the 5' RACE reads in MiXCR, one entry per CDR3 protein. The table shows 250,000 or so distinct CDR3 sequences, with roughly 12% occurring only once. The data were also submitted as part of a second study, on yellow fever vaccine responses in identical twins. That work states: Twins' vaccine T cell responses reportedly seemed partly convergent and partly personalized.

The rearrangement uses TRBV4-2 and TRBJ2-4, with D possibly being TRBD2 (5 bases). The clonotype was recovered from a young woman in good health. Material for sequencing was memory (CD45RO+) T cells sorted from blood. As DNA, the CDR3 is TGTGCCAGCAGCCAAGAATCTACTAGAGGCGGCATTCAGTACTTC. Its translation is CASSQESTRGGIQYF.